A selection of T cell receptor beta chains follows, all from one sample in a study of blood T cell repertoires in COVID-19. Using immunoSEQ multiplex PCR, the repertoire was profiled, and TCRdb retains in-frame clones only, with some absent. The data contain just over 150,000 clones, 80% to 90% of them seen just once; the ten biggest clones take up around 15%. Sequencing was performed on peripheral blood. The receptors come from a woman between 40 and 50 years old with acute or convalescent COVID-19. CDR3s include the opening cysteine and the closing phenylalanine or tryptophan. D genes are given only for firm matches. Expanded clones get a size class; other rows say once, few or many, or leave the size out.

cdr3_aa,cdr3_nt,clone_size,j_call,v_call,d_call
CASSYRERWYEQYF,TGTGCCAGCAGTTACCGGGAGAGGTGGTACGAGCAGTACTTC,.,TRBJ2-7,TRBV6-5,.
CASSLTGMVFYEQFF,TGTGCCAGCAGTTTAACAGGGATGGTCTTCTATGAGCAGTTCTTC,.,TRBJ2-1,TRBV27,.
CASSQNYGGPSNEKLFF,TGTGCCAGCAGCCAAAACTACGGGGGACCCTCTAATGAAAAACTGTTTTTT,.,TRBJ1-4,TRBV14,.
CASSEAGGTDTQYF,TGTGCCAGCAGTGAAGCAGGGGGCACAGATACGCAGTATTTT,.,TRBJ2-3,TRBV6-1,.
CASSPGQGGASRGYTF,TGTGCCAGCAGCCCCGGACAGGGAGGCGCCTCTAGGGGCTACACCTTC,.,TRBJ1-2,TRBV5-4,TRBD1
CASSEGRGNQPQHF,TGTGCCAGCAGTGAAGGCCGGGGTAATCAGCCCCAGCATTTT,.,TRBJ1-5,TRBV2,.
CASSQPPGQRLHF,TGTGCCAGCAGCCAACCCCCCGGACAGCGCCTCCACTTT,.,TRBJ1-6,TRBV11-2,.
CASSFSGGAFDEQFF,TGTGCCAGCAGTTTTAGCGGGGGGGCGTTCGATGAGCAGTTCTTC,.,TRBJ2-1,TRBV27,TRBD2
CASSTQNRFSGANVLTF,TGTGCCAGCAGCACTCAAAACAGGTTCTCTGGGGCCAACGTCCTGACTTTC,.,TRBJ2-6,TRBV11-3,.
CASSKDRGTQETQYF,TGTGCCAGTAGTAAAGACAGGGGAACCCAAGAGACCCAGTACTTC,.,TRBJ2-5,TRBV19,TRBD1
CARGRQGETQYF,TGTGCCAGGGGGCGACAGGGAGAGACCCAGTACTTC,.,TRBJ2-5,TRBV9,TRBD1
CASSNIRDRREQPQHF,TGTGCCAGCAGCAATATCAGGGACAGGCGGGAGCAGCCCCAGCATTTT,.,TRBJ1-5,TRBV11-2,TRBD1
CASSSPGKRPLHF,TGTGCCAGCAGTTCCCCGGGAAAGCGGCCCCTCCACTTT,.,TRBJ1-6,TRBV12-3/TRBV12-4,.
CASSLGGLNEQYF,TGTGCCAGCAGCTTAGGGGGGCTCAACGAGCAGTACTTC,once,TRBJ2-7,TRBV13,.
CAWGDSDFSYNEQFF,TGTGCCTGGGGGGACAGCGACTTCTCCTACAATGAGCAGTTCTTC,.,TRBJ2-1,TRBV30,TRBD1
CASSFKGAGELFF,TGTGCCAGCAGCTTTAAGGGGGCCGGGGAGCTGTTTTTT,.,TRBJ2-2,TRBV21-1,.
CASRESGGTPYEQYF,TGTGCCAGCCGTGAAAGCGGGGGGACTCCCTACGAGCAGTACTTC,.,TRBJ2-7,TRBV19,TRBD2
CASSPGGGVAFF,TGTGCCAGCAGTCCCGGGGGAGGCGTAGCTTTCTTT,.,TRBJ1-1,TRBV6-5,.
CAISADRAKYGYTF,TGTGCCATCAGTGCGGACAGAGCAAAGTATGGCTACACCTTC,.,TRBJ1-2,TRBV10-3,.
CASSVEGRGSTDTQYF,TGTGCCAGCAGCGTAGAAGGGCGGGGTAGCACAGATACGCAGTATTTT,.,TRBJ2-3,TRBV9,.
CASSFWIAGTTGELFF,TGTGCCAGCAGCTTCTGGATAGCGGGGACCACCGGGGAGCTGTTTTTT,once,TRBJ2-2,TRBV11-3,TRBD2
CASSVGLREVQETQYF,TGTGCCAGCAGCGTAGGCTTGCGGGAGGTCCAAGAGACCCAGTACTTC,.,TRBJ2-5,TRBV9,TRBD2
CATSRDVSTEETQYF,TGTGCCACCAGCAGAGATGTTTCGACAGAAGAGACCCAGTACTTC,few,TRBJ2-5,TRBV15,.
CASSTGQAGYTF,TGTGCCAGTAGTACCGGACAGGCTGGCTACACCTTC,once,TRBJ1-2,TRBV19,TRBD1
CASRGIGGGKTEAFF,TGCGCCAGCAGGGGTATCGGAGGGGGCAAAACTGAAGCTTTCTTT,.,TRBJ1-1,TRBV5-1,TRBD1
CSGQSYGYTF,TGCAGTGGGCAATCTTATGGCTACACCTTC,.,TRBJ1-2,TRBV20-1,.
CASSPGTGSYEQYF,TGCGCCAGCAGCCCCGGGACAGGGAGTTACGAGCAGTACTTC,.,TRBJ2-7,TRBV5-1,TRBD1
CASSPNPGQGNTGELFF,TGCGCCAGCAGCCCGAATCCGGGACAGGGGAACACCGGGGAGCTGTTTTTT,.,TRBJ2-2,TRBV4-1,TRBD1
CASSAQTLVLDEQFF,TGTGCCAGCAGCGCCCAGACTCTTGTACTGGATGAGCAGTTCTTC,.,TRBJ2-1,TRBV11-2,.
CASSRDRGLFSPQHF,TGTGCCAGTAGTCGGGACAGGGGGTTGTTCAGCCCACAGCATTTT,once,TRBJ1-5,TRBV19,TRBD1
CSVFVLSGANVLTF,TGCAGCGTTTTCGTCCTCTCTGGGGCCAACGTCCTGACTTTC,.,TRBJ2-6,TRBV29-1,.
CASSLGAGGLETQYF,TGTGCCAGCAGCTTAGGAGCGGGAGGGCTAGAGACCCAGTACTTC,.,TRBJ2-5,TRBV7-3,TRBD2
CASSIMSGNQPQHF,TGTGCCAGTAGTATCATGTCGGGCAATCAGCCCCAGCATTTT,.,TRBJ1-5,TRBV19,.
CASSYHRTAPGSPLHF,TGTGCCAGCAGTTACCACAGGACAGCACCAGGTTCACCCCTCCACTTT,once,TRBJ1-6,TRBV6-5,.
CASSITPTGWEQFF,TGTGCCAGCAGCATCACCCCAACGGGGTGGGAGCAGTTCTTC,.,TRBJ2-1,TRBV7-2,.
CASSAEGLNEKLFF,TGTGCCAGCAGTGCGGAGGGACTAAATGAAAAACTGTTTTTT,.,TRBJ1-4,TRBV2,.
CASSLGLAGPSDTQYF,TGTGCCAGCAGCCTTGGACTAGCGGGGCCCTCGGATACGCAGTATTTT,.,TRBJ2-3,TRBV14,TRBD2
CASSIGTGLGEKLFF,TGTGCCAGCAGCATTGGGACAGGGTTAGGGGAAAAACTGTTTTTT,once,TRBJ1-4,TRBV5-5,TRBD1
CAWSVQSAWVFLNTEAFF,TGTGCCTGGAGTGTACAAAGCGCCTGGGTTTTTTTGAACACTGAAGCTTTCTTT,.,TRBJ1-1,TRBV30,.
CASRDRGTQPQHF,TGTGCCAGCAGAGACAGGGGTACACAGCCCCAGCATTTT,.,TRBJ1-5,TRBV7-8,TRBD1
CATSDALEPYANQPQHF,TGTGCCACCAGTGATGCGCTGGAGCCCTACGCCAATCAGCCCCAGCATTTT,.,TRBJ1-5,TRBV24-1,.
CASSLLQWVQALNYGYTF,TGTGCCAGCAGCTTACTTCAATGGGTTCAGGCCTTAAACTATGGCTACACCTTC,.,TRBJ1-2,TRBV7-9,.
CSASPRMVNEQFF,TGCAGTGCTAGTCCTAGAATGGTCAATGAGCAGTTCTTC,.,TRBJ2-1,TRBV20-1,.